The entry below describes one T cell receptor beta chain. Unique molecular identifiers were incorporated when the TCRbeta library was constructed. TCRdb called the PCR reads again in MiXCR, with one record for every CDR3 protein. The sample records about 230,000 distinct CDR3 sequences, approximately 9.5% being singletons. This sample was included in a study of T-cell reconstitution after alpha-beta-depleted transplantation in children. The CDR3 runs 13 residues. Trimming cost V 3 bases and J 4 bases, with 13 bases left between them. CDR1 and CDR2 from the germline V gene are SQVTM and ANQGSEA. The chain carries TRBV29-1 and TRBJ2-7; D call uncertain. This receptor was obtained from a human donor who donated a stem cell graft to a child with acute lymphoblastic leukemia. The sample in question was PBMCs from the stem cell graft donor, obtained from the stem cell graft. Here the CDR3 DNA reads TGCAGCGTTGACGTGGGCATGGGATACGAGCAGTACTTC. This codes for CSVDVGMGYEQYF.